This TCR beta chain is drawn from a study of blood T cell repertoires in COVID-19. Across the whole study: Whether acute or convalescent, the COVID-19 samples came from the United States, Italy and Spain. The cDNA or gDNA used as material had been derived from T cells, B-cell-depleted T cells, or PBMCs.

Authors' processing steps: Amplifying reference gene primers gave estimates of nucleated cell counts. The table came from immunoSEQ multiplex PCR; TCRdb's copy has only in-frame clones and leaves some out. That table supplies the V and J calls and clone size; D and trimming were determined from the DNA. The profile covers a few hundred thousand clones, with around 89% appearing a single time and more than 6.5% taken by the ten largest. Sequences were obtained from peripheral blood. This receptor was taken from a woman aged 25 to 39 who had recovered from COVID-19.

The CDR3 loop is CASSPPSDEGTQYF. The CDR3 bases are TGTGCCAGCTCACCACCCAGCGACGAAGGGACCCAGTACTTC. The chain carries TRBV18 and TRBJ2-5, with unresolved D. CDR3 length: 14 amino acids. V lost 0 bases to trimming and J lost 7 bases, with 12 bases between them. Germline assignment: CDR1 KGHSH and CDR2 LQKENI.